This T cell receptor beta chain was observed in a study of PD-1 blockade in mismatch repair-deficient tumors. V was clipped by 6 bases and J by 8 bases; unmatched bases: 11. CDR3 length: 15 residues. The germline gives CDR1 MNHNY, CDR2 SVGAGI (reference sequence). Assay: immunoSEQ multiplex PCR; the TCRdb copy retains only in-frame clones and omits some. This table has over 30,000 clones, 65% to 85% appearing once. The source of this sequence is an adult with mismatch repair-deficient cancer. The sample in question was PBMCs, obtained 6 weeks after starting pembrolizumab. The V call is TRBV6-6, the J call TRBJ2-4; 9 bases map to TRBD1. The CDR3 nucleotides are TGTGCCAGCAGCCTTACCGGGACAGGGAGGGACATTCAGTACTTC. Translating gives CASSLTGTGRDIQYF.